This entry features one TCR beta chain sequence. The antigen remains undetermined. The CDR3 length is 15 residues. Germline assignment: CDR1 SGHDT and CDR2 YYEEEE. V dropped 1 base and J dropped 1 base, with 9 bases sitting between them. Profiling relied on immunoSEQ multiplex PCR, and the TCRdb table lists in-frame clones only, not all of them. Of 100,000 or so clones listed, roughly four fifths are singletons. These data belong to a study of radiotherapy plus CTLA-4 blockade in lung cancer. Study as a whole: Objective responses were recorded in about 18% of patients, with disease control recorded in 31%. Whole-study findings and limits: Some TCR clones had been derived from tumors. These clones expanded in peripheral blood after radiotherapy plus ipilimumab. Reports identified early blood T cell clone dynamics, with interferon-beta, as the best response predictor.

Alongside CTLA-4 blockade with ipilimumab, patients with chemo-refractory metastatic non-small-cell lung cancer received focal radiation. The input for sequencing was peripheral blood, taken from a patient treated with radiotherapy plus ipilimumab. The sequence was collected from a human donor with non-small cell lung cancer that progressed on radiotherapy plus ipilimumab. The chain carries TRBV5-6 and TRBJ1-3; tentatively, D is TRBD1 (6 bases). In nucleotides, the CDR3 is TGTGCCAGCAGCTTGCCTACAGGGTCTGGAAACACCATATATTTT. Protein product: CASSLPTGSGNTIYF.